This T cell receptor beta chain was observed in a study of blood T cell repertoires in COVID-19. Across the study: Both acute and convalescent COVID-19 samples were obtained from the United States, Italy and Spain. T cells, B-cell-depleted T cells, or PBMCs supplied cDNA or gDNA.

Between the trimmed V and J ends, which lost 2 bases and 0 bases, there was a span of 12 bases. The CDR3 is 15 residues long. Germline V gene data show CDR1 as GTSNPN and CDR2 as SVGIG (reference sequence). Patients of the Seattle cohort, enrolled during active infection, were followed longitudinally. Original data processing: Estimated nucleated cell counts came from reference gene primer amplification. Here immunoSEQ multiplex PCR was the method, and the copy in TCRdb shows in-frame clones only, minus some. V, J and clone size were drawn from that table, and D and trimming were deduced from the DNA. Seen here are 85,000 to 95,000 clones, around 86% observed once, and the top ten hold 4.5% to 6.5%.

V usage is TRBV30 and J usage is TRBJ2-3; D might be TRBD2 (6 bases). The sequenced sample consisted of peripheral blood. The receptor was isolated from a man aged 60 to 69 with COVID-19, enrolled during active disease. The CDR3 region has the DNA TGTGCCTGGAGTCCCGACGGGGGAAGCACAGATACGCAGTATTTT. This gives the protein CAWSPDGGSTDTQYF.